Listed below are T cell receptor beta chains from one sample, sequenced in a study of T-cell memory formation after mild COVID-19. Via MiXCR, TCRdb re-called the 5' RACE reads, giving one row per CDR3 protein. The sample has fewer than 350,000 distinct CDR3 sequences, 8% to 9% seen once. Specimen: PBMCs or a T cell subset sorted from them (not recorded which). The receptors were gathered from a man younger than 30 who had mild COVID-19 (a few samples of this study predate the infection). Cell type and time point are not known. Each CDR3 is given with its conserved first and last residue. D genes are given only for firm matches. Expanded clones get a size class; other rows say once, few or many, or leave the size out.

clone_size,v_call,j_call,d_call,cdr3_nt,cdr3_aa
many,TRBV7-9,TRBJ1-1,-,TGTGCCAGCAGCCCTGACGCCGACAGACCAAACACTGAAGCTTTCTTT,CASSPDADRPNTEAFF
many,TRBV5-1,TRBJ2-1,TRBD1,TGCGCCAGCAGGACAGGGAAAAGCTCCTACAATGAGCAGTTCTTC,CASRTGKSSYNEQFF
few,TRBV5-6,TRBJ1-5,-,TGTGCCAGCAGCCCGGATCAGCCCCAGCATTTT,CASSPDQPQHF
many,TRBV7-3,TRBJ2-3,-,TGTGCCAGCAGCTTATCCGGGGGAATCACAGATACGCAGTATTTT,CASSLSGGITDTQYF
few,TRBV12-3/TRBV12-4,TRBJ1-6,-,TGTGCCATTAGACGGCAACGTAATTCACCCCTCCACTTT,CAIRRQRNSPLHF
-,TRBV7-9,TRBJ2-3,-,TGTGCCAGCAGCCCTTGGGAAGATACGCAGTATTTT,CASSPWEDTQYF
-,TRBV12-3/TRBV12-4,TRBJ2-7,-,TGTGCCAGCAGTTTCGGCAGGCTGGGGGAGCAGTACTTC,CASSFGRLGEQYF
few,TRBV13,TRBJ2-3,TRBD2,TGTGCCAGCAGCGTAGGGTCGGGACTAGCGGGGGGGCCAAGTCCAGATACGCAGTATTTT,CASSVGSGLAGGPSPDTQYF
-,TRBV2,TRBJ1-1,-,TGTGCCAGCAGTGATGGGACATTTGGCACTGAAGCTTTCTTT,CASSDGTFGTEAFF
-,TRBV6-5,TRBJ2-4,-,TGTGCCAGCAGTTACTCGAGGCGGGGGCCAGGTGCGGACATTCAGTACTTC,CASSYSRRGPGADIQYF
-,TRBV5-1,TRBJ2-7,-,TGCGCCAGCAGCCTCGGGGGGGGGACAGCCCGCTACGAGCAGTACTTC,CASSLGGGTARYEQYF
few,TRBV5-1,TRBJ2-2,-,TGCGCCAGCAGCCAAAGTGCCCGTCCCAACGGGGAGCTGTTTTTT,CASSQSARPNGELFF
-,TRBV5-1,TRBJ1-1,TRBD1,TGCGCCAGCAGGCCGGGACAGGGAGATACTGAAGCTTTCTTT,CASRPGQGDTEAFF
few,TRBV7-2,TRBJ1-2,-,TGTGCCAGCAGCTTAGCGCGCAGCCATGCCTATGGCTACACCTTC,CASSLARSHAYGYTF
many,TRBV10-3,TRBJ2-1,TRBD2,TGTGCCATCAGTGCGGGGACTAGCGAGGTCACGGAGCAGTTCTTC,CAISAGTSEVTEQFF
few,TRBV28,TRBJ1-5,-,TGTGCCAGCAGTTCGGACTCCGGAGGTCAGCCCCAGCATTTT,CASSSDSGGQPQHF
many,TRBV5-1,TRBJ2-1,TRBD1,TGCGCCAGCAGCACAGGACAGGGATCAAGCTCCTACAATGAGCAGTTCTTC,CASSTGQGSSSYNEQFF
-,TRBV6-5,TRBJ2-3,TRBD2,TGTGCCAGCAGTAGACTAGCGCTTAGCACAGATACGCAGTATTTT,CASSRLALSTDTQYF
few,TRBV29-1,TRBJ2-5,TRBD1,TGCAGCGCCAATTACAGGGGCGGAGAGACCCAGTACTTC,CSANYRGGETQYF
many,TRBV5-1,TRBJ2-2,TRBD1,TGCGCCAGCAGCTTTCAGGGGGCAAACACCGGGGAGCTGTTTTTT,CASSFQGANTGELFF
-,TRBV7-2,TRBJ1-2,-,TGTGCCAGCAGCTTAATCCCCCTGGGGCTTTTAAGCGGGTATGGCTACACCTTC,CASSLIPLGLLSGYGYTF
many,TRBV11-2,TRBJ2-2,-,TGTGCCAGCAGCTTAGGAAACGGGGAGCTGTTTTTT,CASSLGNGELFF
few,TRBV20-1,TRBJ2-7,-,TGCAGTGCTAGGGACTCCAACTCCTACGAGCAGTACTTC,CSARDSNSYEQYF
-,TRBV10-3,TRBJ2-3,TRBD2,TGTGCCATCAGTGCCTCTAGCGGGGGGAGAGATACGCAGTATTTT,CAISASSGGRDTQYF
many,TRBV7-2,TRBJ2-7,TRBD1,TGTGCCAGCGGGGACAGGTTATACGAGCAGTACTTC,CASGDRLYEQYF
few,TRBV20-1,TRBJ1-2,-,TGCAGTGCTAGTGGGGATATGAACTATGGCTACACCTTC,CSASGDMNYGYTF
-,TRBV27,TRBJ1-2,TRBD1,TGTGCCAGCAGACCGACAGGGACCTATGGCTACACCTTC,CASRPTGTYGYTF
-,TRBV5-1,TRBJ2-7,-,TGCGCCAGCAGCTTGGAGGATAACTACGAGCAGTACTTC,CASSLEDNYEQYF